The sequence of this TCR beta chain was determined in a study of CD8 T cells in ankylosing spondylitis. Study-wide results and caveats: Some of the motif variants had earlier been found in reactive arthritis patients' fluid and blood. Several highly homologous variants made up a TCR beta motif that seemed to typify ankylosing spondylitis blood. Disease-linked clones bore a CD8+ phenotype and were relatively rare in peripheral blood. In ankylosing spondylitis patients, matched synovial fluid reportedly showed significant enrichment of disease-linked clones.

Turning to this clonotype: The target antigen is unknown.

The germline gives CDR1 MNHEY, CDR2 SVGAGI. V lost 0 bases to trimming and J lost 8 bases, with 13 bases between them. This CDR3 has 14 amino acids. For TCR beta, libraries came from quantitative 5'-RACE with molecular barcodes. MiXCR was run by TCRdb on the 5' RACE reads, yielding one entry per CDR3 protein. Among some 840,000 distinct CDR3 sequences listed, about 10% were seen once. This TCR derives from a male donor with ankylosing spondylitis. The sample was blood, either unsorted or a sorted T cell fraction (not recorded which). The chain links TRBV6-5 to TRBJ1-2; D is perhaps TRBD1 (6 bases). In DNA, the CDR3 is TGTGCCAGCAGTTACTCGGTACAGGGAAAAGGCTACACCTTC. Translation: CASSYSVQGKGYTF.